A single TCR beta chain is shown here with its context. As processed by the authors: Amplification with reference gene primers provided the estimates of nucleated cell counts. Data came from immunoSEQ multiplex PCR; TCRdb stores just in-frame clones and leaves some out. The DNA gave D and trimming, while V, J and clone size come from that table. The table has under 60,000 clones, less than 85% seen once; the top ten hold 8.8%. The source of the sample is a study of blood T cell repertoires in COVID-19. Study as a whole: Sources were T cells, B-cell-depleted T cells, or PBMCs; the material itself was cDNA or gDNA.

Germline lookup yields CDR1 LNHDA and CDR2 SQIVND (reference sequence). The CDR3 consists of 18 residues. The V gene end was trimmed by 5 bases and the J gene end by 1 base; junction bases not matched to a gene: 9. This sequence was found in a man in his 60s with acute or convalescent COVID-19. The gene calls are TRBV19 and TRBJ1-5; 12 nucleotides line up with TRBD1. The source material was peripheral blood. CDR3 region: CASSYGTGGFGSNQPQHF. The CDR3 DNA reads TGTGCCAGTAGTTATGGGACAGGGGGCTTCGGAAGCAATCAGCCCCAGCATTTT.